These 28 T cell receptor beta chains were all obtained from the same sample, sequenced in a study of blood T cell repertoires in COVID-19. Sequencing used immunoSEQ multiplex PCR; TCRdb keeps in-frame clones, though not all of them. Counted here are 70,000 or so clones, 79% occurring once; the ten biggest clones make up more than 15%. The sequencing sample was made of peripheral blood. The source of these receptors is a man in his sixties with acute or convalescent COVID-19.

Concerning this clone: One end of the junction does not line up with germline, which may come from a read error. V is TRBV7-7 and J is TRBJ2-2; TRBD2 matches at 10 bases. CDR3 length equals 15 residues. Looked up from germline, CDR1 is SSHAT and CDR2 is FNYEAQ (reference sequence). As DNA, the CDR3 is TGTGCTAGCAGCCTAGGACTAGCGGCGGCAGGGGAGCTGTTTTTT. It codes for CASSLGLAAAGELFF. Complete variable domain (other parts from reference TRBV7-7 and TRBJ2-2): GAGVSQSPRYKVTKRGQDVTLRCDPISSHATLYWYQQALGQGPEFLTYFNYEAQPDKSGLPSDRFSAERPEGSISTLTIQRTEQRDSAMYRCASSLGLAAAGELFFGEGSRLTVL.

The chain employs TRBV2 and TRBJ1-1; 7 positions match TRBD1. V dropped 7 bases and J dropped 4; count of bases not matched to a gene: 9. The germline CDR1 and CDR2 sequences are SNHLY and FYNNEI. The CDR3 has 14 residues. CDR3 DNA sequence: TGTGCCAGCAAATCTACAGGGGTCGGCACTGAAGCTTTCTTT. It codes for CASKSTGVGTEAFF. Complete variable domain (other parts from reference TRBV2 and TRBJ1-1): EPEVTQTPSHQVTQMGQEVILRCVPISNHLYFYWYRQILGQKVEFLVSFYNNEISEKSEIFDDQFSVERPDGSNFTLKIRSTKLEDSAMYFCASKSTGVGTEAFFGQGTRLTVV.

J is TRBJ1-5 and V is TRBV29-1; D remains ambiguous. V shed 6 bases and J shed 3 bases, with 12 bases lying between them. Germline CDR1 and CDR2: SQVTM and ANQGSEA. The length of the CDR3 is 13 residues. The CDR3 nucleotides read TGCAGCGTCTCCAACAGCTTCAATCAGCCCCAGCATTTT. As protein: CSVSNSFNQPQHF. The complete variable domain, with remaining parts taken from reference TRBV29-1 and TRBJ1-5, reads SAVISQKPSRDICQRGTSLTIQCQVDSQVTMMFWYRQQPGQSLTLIATANQGSEATYESGFVIDKFPISRPNLTFSTLTVSNMSPEDSSIYLCSVSNSFNQPQHFGDGTRLSIL.

This chain joins TRBV4-3 and TRBJ1-1; 10 bases line up with TRBD1. The CDR3 totals 15 residues. CDR1 and CDR2 (germline): LGHNA, YSLEER. The V segment lost 2 bases and the J segment 4 bases; nucleotides outside the gene matches: 4. The CDR3 loop is CASSQRTGGVTEAFF. CDR3 DNA sequence: TGCGCCAGCAGCCAACGGACAGGGGGGGTCACTGAAGCTTTCTTT.

This clone has a handful of counts. The gene calls are TRBV4-2 and TRBJ2-5; D may be TRBD1 (5 bases). There are 14 residues in the CDR3. V dropped 0 bases and J dropped 0 bases, with 5 bases sitting between them. Germline lookup yields CDR1 LGHNA and CDR2 YNFKEQ. Here the CDR3 reads CASSQEGHQETQYF. The CDR3 coding sequence is TGTGCCAGCAGCCAAGAGGGGCACCAAGAGACCCAGTACTTC.

V gene TRBV7-2 combines with J gene TRBJ2-3, with D perhaps matching TRBD1 (5 bases). CDR3 length: 14 amino acids. Germline values: CDR1 SGHTA, CDR2 FQGNSA. Trimming cost V 5 bases and J 2 bases, with 11 bases left between them. In DNA form, the CDR3 reads TGTGCCAGCAGCCCTAGGGGTCTCACAGATACGCAGTATTTT. The encoded protein is CASSPRGLTDTQYF.

The chain links TRBV27 to TRBJ2-3, with D possibly matching TRBD1 (5 bases). The germline gives CDR1 MNHEY, CDR2 SMNVEV (reference sequence). V lost 3 bases, J lost 2 bases, and 12 bases lay in between. This CDR3 comprises 15 residues. For the CDR3, the DNA is TGTGCCAGCAGTTTTCAGACAGCTAACACAGATACGCAGTATTTT. Its translation is CASSFQTANTDTQYF.

This rearrangement joins TRBV3-1 (or the pseudogene TRBV3-2) to TRBJ1-6; 7 bases are a match to TRBD1. Germline loops: CDR1 LGHDT, CDR2 YNNKEL (reference sequence). V shed 4 bases and J 0 bases; nucleotides not matched to a gene: 15. The CDR3 contains 20 residues. In DNA form, the CDR3 reads TGTGCCAGCAGCCCCCACAAGACAGGGCCAGATTACTCCTATAATTCACCCCTCCACTTT. Amino acids: CASSPHKTGPDYSYNSPLHF.

V usage is TRBV3-1 (or the pseudogene TRBV3-2) and J usage is TRBJ2-3; D may be TRBD2 (6 bases). Trimming stripped 4 bases from V and 8 bases from J, with 25 bases between. CDR1 LGHDT and CDR2 YNNKEL come from the germline V gene (reference sequence). The CDR3 contains 17 residues. The CDR3 is CASSRGQGGSIAGTQYF. As DNA, the CDR3 is TGTGCCAGCAGCCGAGGCCAGGGAGGCAGCATCGCCGGTACGCAGTATTTT.

The chain is built from TRBV6-1 and TRBJ1-2; D remains unclear. CDR1 and CDR2 from the germline V gene are MNHNS and SASEGT. V was pared by 0 bases and J by 1 base, with 6 bases between. The CDR3 sequence is 14 residues long. The CDR3, as DNA: TGTGCCAGCAGTGAAGCTATCCTTAACTATGGCTACACCTTC. This translates into CASSEAILNYGYTF.

This rearrangement joins TRBV7-2 to TRBJ1-6, with TRBD1 matching 10 bases. CDR1 is SGHTA and CDR2 is FQGNSA in the germline V gene. The ends lost 5 bases at V and 4 bases at J; junction bases unmatched: 8. This CDR3 has 17 residues. The CDR3 nucleotides read TGTGCCAGCAGCCAATTGACAGGGGGCAATTATAATTCACCCCTCCACTTT. Residues: CASSQLTGGNYNSPLHF.

The rearrangement uses TRBV11-2 and TRBJ1-1; possible D gene TRBD1, 6 bases. The CDR3 contains 15 residues. V dropped 0 bases and J dropped 1 base, with 9 bases sitting between them. CDR1 and CDR2 (germline): SGHAT, FQNNGV. CDR3 in DNA: TGTGCCAGCAGCTTAGATCGCAGGGGGAACACTGAAGCTTTCTTT. Translation gives CASSLDRRGNTEAFF.

The rearrangement uses TRBV6-5 and TRBJ2-7; D may be TRBD2 (5 bases). The CDR3 extends over 13 amino acids. V shed 0 bases and J shed 6 bases, with 9 bases lying between them. CDR1 is MNHEY and CDR2 is SVGAGI in the germline V gene. The DNA of the CDR3 is TGTGCCAGCAGTTACTCGCCTAGCCTCGAGCAGTACTTC. It encodes CASSYSPSLEQYF.

This sequence joins TRBV27 and TRBJ1-4; TRBD1 agrees at 7 bases. CDR1 and CDR2 (germline): MNHEY, SMNVEV (reference sequence). V shed 6 bases, J shed 5 bases, and the junction held 9 bases outside the gene matches. The CDR3 has 15 residues. CDR3 bases: TGTGCCAGCAGGCAGGGGACAGTTAGCAATGAAAAACTGTTTTTT. Translation gives CASRQGTVSNEKLFF.

The chain carries TRBV5-4 and TRBJ1-4, with 8 positions matching TRBD1. V shed 4 bases, J shed 7 bases, and the junction held 9 bases outside the gene matches. The CDR3 spans 15 residues. The germline V gene encodes CDR1 SGHNT and CDR2 YYREEE (reference sequence). CDR3 DNA sequence: TGTGCCAGCAGCGTGAGAACAGGGGGAGGTGAAAAACTGTTTTTT. Translation: CASSVRTGGGEKLFF.

The rearrangement links TRBV5-1 to TRBJ1-1; 11 bases agree with TRBD1. V shed 5 bases and J 3 bases; nucleotides not matched to a gene: 21. The germline V gene has CDR1 SGHRS and CDR2 YFSETQ. This CDR3 spans 20 amino acids. The CDR3 DNA reads as TGCGCCAGCAGGCCGTCGGGACAGGGGGATTATCTTCTGTGGGACACTGAAGCTTTCTTT. It specifies CASRPSGQGDYLLWDTEAFF.

The chain joins TRBV5-1 to TRBJ2-6; 7 bases fit TRBD1. CDR3 length equals 17 residues. V lost 0 bases, J lost 0 bases, and 3 bases stayed unmatched. CDR1 is SGHRS, CDR2 YFSETQ, per germline. The CDR3 DNA is TGCGCCAGCAGCTTGGCAGGGGGTCTCTCTGGGGCCAACGTCCTGACTTTC. This encodes CASSLAGGLSGANVLTF. The full variable domain, its missing parts supplied by reference TRBV5-1 and TRBJ2-6, is KAGVTQTPRYLIKTRGQQVTLSCSPISGHRSVSWYQQTPGQGLQFLFEYFSETQRNKGNFPGRFSGRQFSNSRSEMNVSTLELGDSALYLCASSLAGGLSGANVLTFGAGSRLTVL.

The chain uses TRBV11-2 and TRBJ1-5, with 8 bases matching TRBD1. The V segment lost 5 bases and the J segment 6 bases; nucleotides outside the gene matches: 6. Germline CDR1 SGHAT, CDR2 FQNNGV. The CDR3 spans 14 residues. In DNA form, the CDR3 reads TGTGCCAGCAGCCCCACAGGGGGTGGTCAGCCCCAGCATTTT. Its protein is CASSPTGGGQPQHF.

The gene calls are TRBV6-5 and TRBJ1-2; D possibly corresponds to TRBD1 (5 bases). CDR1 and CDR2 from the germline V gene are MNHEY and SVGAGI. CDR3 length: 12 amino acids. Trimming pared 8 bases from V and 5 bases from J, leaving 12 bases between. CDR3 bases: TGTGCCAGCCGGGGGGGACTTTATGGCTACACCTTC. Translating gives CASRGGLYGYTF.

The V call is TRBV2, the J call TRBJ1-4, with D maybe TRBD1 (6 bases). The CDR3 is 14 residues long. The germline V gene has CDR1 SNHLY and CDR2 FYNNEI. With 3 bases removed from V and 6 bases from J, the gap between germline ends came to 11 bases. The CDR3: CASSELQGDEKLFF. As DNA, the CDR3 is TGTGCCAGCAGTGAGTTACAGGGCGATGAAAAACTGTTTTTT.

The chain employs TRBV2 and TRBJ1-1; D is ambiguous. The V gene lost 3 bases and the J gene lost 3 bases, with 8 bases spanning the gap. Germline V lookup: CDR1 SNHLY, CDR2 FYNNEI. The CDR3 contains 13 residues. The CDR3 region has the DNA TGTGCCAGCAGTGAGATAGTAGACACTGAAGCTTTCTTT. This sequence encodes CASSEIVDTEAFF.

J is TRBJ2-1 and V is TRBV5-4, with 10 bases fitting TRBD1. CDR1 and CDR2 from the germline V gene are SGHNT and YYREEE (reference sequence). The trim removed 0 bases at V and 5 bases at J, leaving 5 bases unmatched. The CDR3 contains 16 residues. The CDR3 sequence is CASSLGDRGPNNEQFF. Written as DNA, the CDR3 is TGTGCCAGCAGCTTGGGGGACAGGGGTCCGAACAATGAGCAGTTCTTC.

The rearrangement joins TRBV12-3 or TRBV12-4 to TRBJ1-3; perhaps TRBD1 as D (5 bases). The CDR3 is made up of 13 amino acids. V shed 10 bases and J shed 4 bases, with 14 bases lying between them. DNA of the CDR3: TGTGCCACCGGCGCAGGGCCAGGAAACACCATATATTTT. Encoded protein: CATGAGPGNTIYF.

The rearrangement links TRBV7-2 to TRBJ2-5, with a weak D call TRBD2 (5 bases). This CDR3 is 14 amino acids long. V lost 1 base, J lost 5 bases, and 11 bases lay in between. The germline gives CDR1 SGHTA, CDR2 FQGNSA. CDR3 DNA: TGTGCCAGCAGCTTAGGAACTAGTAGTGAGACCCAGTACTTC. This codes for CASSLGTSSETQYF.

The chain uses TRBV11-3 and TRBJ1-1; TRBD1 is a possible D gene (6 bases). The V end was cut by 5 bases, the J end by 2 bases, with 9 bases between. From germline, CDR1 is SGHNT and CDR2 YENEEA. The CDR3 extends over 13 amino acids. The CDR3 region has the DNA TGTGCCAGCAGCCGACAGGTCAACACTGAAGCTTTCTTT. Amino acids: CASSRQVNTEAFF.

The rearrangement links TRBV6-2 or TRBV6-3 to TRBJ1-5; 9 bases are shared with TRBD1. The V and J ends lost 2 bases and 9 bases, in that order; junction bases with no gene match: 8. Germline loops: CDR1 MNHEY, CDR2 SVGEGT. The CDR3 covers 15 residues. CDR3 sequence reads: CASSYQDRGLGPQHF. The DNA for the CDR3 is TGTGCCAGCAGTTACCAGGACAGGGGCCTAGGGCCCCAGCATTTT.

The CDR3 nucleotides read TGTGCCAGCAGCAGGCGGGGGGGAGCCCCTAACTATGGCTACACCTTC. Translation gives CASSRRGGAPNYGYTF. The J gene is TRBJ1-2, the V gene TRBV5-8, with D perhaps TRBD1 (5 bases). Trimming pared 4 bases from V and 0 bases from J, leaving 16 bases between. This CDR3 comprises 16 residues. Per germline, CDR1 SGHTS and CDR2 YDEGEE.

This clone occurred a few times. J is TRBJ1-5 and V is TRBV7-9; 7 bases are a match to TRBD1. The V segment lost 5 bases and the J segment 3 bases; nucleotides outside the gene matches: 7. Germline CDR1 and CDR2: SEHNR and FQNEAQ (reference sequence). This CDR3 spans 15 amino acids. CDR3 loop: CASSRGQITNQPQHF. CDR3 nucleotides: TGTGCCAGCAGCCGGGGACAGATCACCAATCAGCCCCAGCATTTT.